Below, one T cell receptor (beta chain) is given with its context. Only in-frame clones appear in the TCRdb table, and some are missing; sequencing was by immunoSEQ multiplex PCR. The table has 37,000 or so clones, over 60% seen once. The sample comes from a study of blood T cell repertoires in COVID-19. Trimming removed 6 bases at V and 0 bases at J, with 14 bases between. CDR3 size: 15 residues. Germline-derived CDR1 and CDR2 are LNHDA and SQIVND (reference sequence). Sequenced input: peripheral blood. The clonotype comes from a man aged 60 to 69 with active COVID-19. V gene TRBV19 combines with J gene TRBJ1-1; no clear D gene. CDR3 nucleotide sequence: TGTGCCAGTAGGGTCGGAGGGAACTTGAACACTGAAGCTTTCTTT. Translated, it gives CASRVGGNLNTEAFF.